This T cell receptor (beta chain) was sequenced in a study of control samples from healthy donors and cancer patients. The CDR3 totals 13 residues. V was shortened by 3 bases and J by 6 bases, with 10 bases between the two germline ends. The germline CDR1 and CDR2 sequences are KGHSH and LQKENI. This table comes from immunoSEQ multiplex PCR, and its TCRdb copy is limited to in-frame clones, with some not included. The table shows 180,000 or so clones, with about 93% occurring only once. The gene calls are TRBV18 and TRBJ2-3; no clear D. The sample taken for sequencing was blood. This TCR was recovered from a woman aged 60-75 years in good health. CDR3 sequence: CASSPLMGDTQYF. For the CDR3, the DNA is TGTGCCAGCTCACCCCTAATGGGCGATACGCAGTATTTT. The entire variable domain, with the rest obtained from reference TRBV18 and TRBJ2-3, is as follows: NAGVMQNPRHLVRRRGQEARLRCSPMKGHSHVYWYRQLPEEGLKFMVYLQKENIIDESGMPKERFSAEFPKEGPSILRIQQVVRGDSAAYFCASSPLMGDTQYFGPGTRLTVL.